This entry lists 18 T cell receptor beta chains sequenced from one sample in a study of beta chain features in type 1 diabetes. No antigen has been identified for these receptors. Regarding the study as a whole: In all four CD4+ subsets, TCRB CDR3 length was significantly, moderately reduced in type 1 diabetes.

The isolated RNA, all of it, was reverse transcribed, so expressed TCRB transcripts were what got sequenced. TCRdb keeps only in-frame clones here, not all; method: immunoSEQ multiplex PCR. The sample holds about 700,000 clones, 13% seen once. The sample comprised naive CD4+ T cells from blood. The receptors here all came from a man aged 18 to 29 with type 1 diabetes.

This clone was observed a handful of times. The V and J genes are TRBV29-1 and TRBJ1-1; D is possibly TRBD1 (6 bases). V was trimmed by 4 bases and J by 1 base, leaving 13 bases between them. Looked up from germline, CDR1 is SQVTM and CDR2 is ANQGSEA. CDR3 length: 14 residues. CDR3 amino acids: CSVAYRVENTEAFF. The CDR3 DNA reads as TGCAGCGTTGCGTACAGGGTGGAGAACACTGAAGCTTTCTTT.

J is TRBJ1-1 and V is TRBV2, with D possibly matching TRBD1 (5 bases). Germline-derived CDR1 and CDR2 are SNHLY and FYNNEI. This CDR3 has 16 residues. Between the trimmed V and J ends, which lost 5 bases and 4 bases, there was a span of 20 bases. DNA for the CDR3: TGTGCCAGCAGTCCTGGGACGGCGGTCGGAAGCACTGAAGCTTTCTTT. It yields the protein CASSPGTAVGSTEAFF.

The sample holds a few counts of this clone. The chain employs TRBV4-1 and TRBJ2-7; no firm D call. The CDR3 length is 15 residues. CDR1 is MGHRA and CDR2 is YSYEKL in the germline V gene. Trimming took off 0 bases at V and 2 bases at J, with 11 bases between the two ends. CDR3 sequence reads: CASSQEGRLAYEQYF. CDR3 nucleotides: TGCGCCAGCAGCCAAGAGGGCAGGTTAGCCTACGAGCAGTACTTC.

This clone was detected only a few times. The rearrangement links TRBV28 to TRBJ1-5; D is undetermined. The germline V and J ends were trimmed by 3 bases and 7 bases, with 13 bases remaining between them. CDR1 is MDHEN, CDR2 SYDVKM, per germline. This CDR3 comprises 14 residues. CDR3 protein: CASSFTAKTQPQHF. CDR3 nucleotides: TGTGCCAGCAGTTTTACGGCCAAAACGCAGCCCCAGCATTTT. Looking up the rest from reference TRBV28 and TRBJ1-5 gives the full variable domain: DVKVTQSSRYLVKRTGEKVFLECVQDMDHENMFWYRQDPGLGLRLIYFSYDVKMKEKGDIPEGYSVSREKKERFSLILESASTNQTSMYLCASSFTAKTQPQHFGDGTRLSIL.

This clone was observed a handful of times. The V and J genes are TRBV2 and TRBJ1-2, with TRBD1 identical over 7 bases. Losses at the gene ends were 8 bases for V and 2 bases for J; bases not matched to a gene: 17. This CDR3 contains 17 residues. The germline V gene encodes CDR1 SNHLY and CDR2 FYNNEI. This chain's CDR3 is CASELKDWDSSNYGYTF. The CDR3 DNA follows: TGTGCCAGCGAGCTAAAAGATTGGGACAGCAGCAACTATGGCTACACCTTC.

The chain has TRBV6-5 and TRBJ2-2, with D unresolved. V was trimmed by 0 bases and J by 4 bases, leaving 9 bases between them. This CDR3 has 15 amino acids. The germline CDR1 and CDR2 sequences are MNHEY and SVGAGI. CDR3 residues: CASSYSTVPTGELFF. The CDR3 bases are TGTGCCAGCAGTTACTCGACTGTCCCCACCGGGGAGCTGTTTTTT.

The gene calls are TRBV10-2 and TRBJ2-5, with D possibly matching TRBD2 (6 bases). Germline V gene data show CDR1 as WSHSY and CDR2 as SAAADI. The germline V and J ends were trimmed by 7 bases and 2 bases, with 17 bases remaining between them. The CDR3 is made up of 15 amino acids. CDR3 loop: CASTPVGGRQETQYF. The CDR3 nucleotides read TGCGCCAGCACCCCCGTGGGAGGAAGACAAGAGACCCAGTACTTC.

This clone was observed a few times. V is TRBV6-5 and J is TRBJ2-7, with 13 bases identical to TRBD2. Germline V gives CDR1 MNHEY, CDR2 SVGAGI. J lost 5 bases, V lost 4 bases, and 5 bases had no gene match. The CDR3 extends over 15 amino acids. The CDR3 nucleotides are TGTGCCAGCAGTTCGACTAGCGGGGGGATCAACGAGCAGTACTTC. This sequence encodes CASSSTSGGINEQYF.

The V call is TRBV6-1, the J call TRBJ2-1; 8 bases map to TRBD2. The ends lost 6 bases at V and 0 bases at J; junction bases unmatched: 4. This CDR3 comprises 15 residues. Germline V lookup: CDR1 MNHNS, CDR2 SASEGT. The DNA of the CDR3 is TGTGCCAGCAGGGGCGGGGGGAGCTCCTACAATGAGCAGTTCTTC. It encodes CASRGGGSSYNEQFF.

The V and J genes are TRBV6-1 and TRBJ1-3, with D possibly TRBD1 on 5 matching bases. This CDR3 has 12 residues. Germline-derived CDR1 and CDR2 are MNHNS and SASEGT. The CDR3 spells CGARGSGNTIYF. The CDR3 coding sequence is TGTGGTGCGAGGGGCTCCGGAAACACCATATATTTT.

This clone was seen a few times. V and J are TRBV9 and TRBJ1-2, with a possible D match to TRBD1 (5 bases). Between the trimmed V and J ends, which lost 6 bases and 7 bases, there was a span of 13 bases. CDR1 and CDR2 from the germline V gene are SGDLS and YYNGEE. The CDR3 has 12 amino acids. CDR3 coding DNA: TGTGCCAGCAAAGGGCAGGGCGGTGGCTACACCTTC. Protein sequence: CASKGQGGGYTF.

This clone has a handful of counts. The genes are TRBV6-1 and TRBJ2-7; tentatively, D is TRBD1 (6 bases). The CDR3 totals 13 residues. V lost 6 bases to trimming and J lost 5 bases, with 14 bases between them. Germline V lookup: CDR1 MNHNS, CDR2 SASEGT. The CDR3 is CASRMTGPDEQYF. The CDR3 DNA sequence: TGTGCCAGCAGGATGACAGGTCCGGACGAGCAGTACTTC.

This clone was picked up a small number of times. The rearrangement links TRBV18 to TRBJ2-7, with 10 bases that match TRBD1. CDR3 size: 15 residues. In germline, CDR1 is KGHSH, CDR2 LQKENI. The trim removed 2 bases at V and 6 bases at J, leaving 7 bases unmatched. CDR3 sequence reads: CASSPVGTGDFEQYF. CDR3 coding DNA: TGTGCCAGCTCACCAGTCGGGACAGGGGATTTCGAGCAGTACTTC.

J is TRBJ2-1 and V is TRBV11-3, with D unresolved. The CDR3 runs 16 residues. Per the germline V gene, CDR1 is SGHNT and CDR2 is YENEEA. With 2 bases removed from V and 4 bases from J, the gap between germline ends came to 15 bases. The CDR3 is CASSLHGEAGYNEQFF. DNA for the CDR3: TGTGCCAGCAGCTTACACGGCGAAGCAGGTTACAATGAGCAGTTCTTC.

This clone was counted between two and nine times. V is TRBV30 and J is TRBJ2-7; D remains unclear. The germline V and J ends were trimmed by 2 bases and 2 bases, with 10 bases remaining between them. Germline CDR1 reads GTSNPN; CDR2 reads SVGIG (reference sequence). The CDR3 is 13 residues long. The CDR3 DNA is TGTGCCTGGAGTAAGGGCTACACCTACGAGCAGTACTTC. The encoded protein is CAWSKGYTYEQYF.

The V gene is TRBV7-3, the J gene TRBJ2-5, with D perhaps matching TRBD2 (6 bases). The V end was cut by 5 bases, the J end by 2 bases, with 18 bases between. Looked up from germline, CDR1 is SGHTA and CDR2 is FQGTGA. The CDR3 is made up of 16 amino acids. As DNA, the CDR3 is TGTGCCAGCAGCCCAAACGGCGGGGCCCTTCAAGAGACCCAGTACTTC. Residues: CASSPNGGALQETQYF.

About this clone: The sample carries other DNA sequences with the same CDR3. The DNA for the CDR3 is TGCAGCGTTACAGCTAACTATGGCTACACCTTC. This encodes CSVTANYGYTF. The chain recombines TRBV29-1 with TRBJ1-2; D is unclear. CDR3 length: 11 residues. In germline, CDR1 is SQVTM, CDR2 ANQGSEA. Trimming removed 5 bases from V and 0 bases from J, with 4 bases in between.

The rearrangement uses TRBV2 and TRBJ1-5; D gene unclear. The CDR3 spans 14 residues. CDR1 is SNHLY and CDR2 is FYNNEI in the germline V gene. V lost 0 bases and J lost 3, with 6 bases in between. The CDR3 DNA is TGTGCCAGCAGTGAAGCGTGGGACAATCAGCCCCAGCATTTT. Its translation is CASSEAWDNQPQHF.